This T cell receptor (beta chain) appears in the sequencing data of a study of T-cell memory formation after mild COVID-19. Study results and limitations: Unconfirmed was the SARS-CoV-2 specificity of second-wave clones that peaked on day 37.

This clonotype was seen ten or more times. Its antigen is currently unknown. After 5'RACE with constant-segment primers, TCR alpha and TCR beta cDNA libraries carrying sample barcodes and UMIs were obtained. MiXCR was run by TCRdb on the 5' RACE reads, yielding one entry per CDR3 protein. The repertoire consists of about 34,000 distinct CDR3 sequences, with 7.7% occurring once and the leading ten covering around 30%. Germline V gene lookup returns CDR1 DFQATT and CDR2 SNEGSKA (reference sequence). Trimming stripped 3 bases from V and 5 bases from J, with 13 bases between. The CDR3 contains 13 residues.

This clonotype was sampled from a man aged 18 to 29 who had mild COVID-19 (a few samples of this study predate the infection). Cell type and time point are not known. Sequenced input: PBMCs or a T cell subset sorted from them (not recorded which). The chain combines TRBV20-1 with TRBJ1-2; D is unclear. CDR3: CSASLSQSYGYTF. In DNA, the CDR3 is TGCAGTGCTAGTCTCAGCCAGAGTTATGGCTACACCTTC.